Presented here are 18 T cell receptor beta chains from one specimen sequenced in a study of cytomegalovirus exposure and HLA in healthy donors. The PCR employed 60 Vbeta primers together with 13 Jbeta primers. TCRdb's table, derived via immunoSEQ multiplex PCR, lists solely in-frame clones and lacks some. The table shows just over 150,000 clones, with 70% to 90% occurring only once. Sequenced sample: PBMCs. The receptors come from a man aged 18-30 years in good health and CMV-seropositive.

This rearrangement joins TRBV12-5 to TRBJ2-1; 8 bases are a match to TRBD2. In germline, CDR1 is LGHNT, CDR2 FRNRAP. This CDR3 is built from 15 residues. The trim removed 7 bases at V and 4 bases at J, leaving 9 bases unmatched. The CDR3 DNA is TGTGCTAGTGCGCCAGGACTAGCTGGGTACAATGAGCAGTTCTTC. As protein: CASAPGLAGYNEQFF.

This chain links TRBV4-1 with TRBJ1-5; D gene unclear. V lost 0 bases, J lost 6 bases, and 9 bases lay in between. The CDR3 contains 14 residues. Germline V gene data show CDR1 as MGHRA and CDR2 as YSYEKL. The CDR3 sequence: CASSQDFGSQPQHF. The CDR3, as DNA: TGCGCCAGCAGCCAAGATTTTGGGAGTCAGCCCCAGCATTTT.

The rearrangement uses TRBV7-2 and TRBJ2-1; 8 bases fit TRBD2. The CDR3 has 13 residues. V was pared by 1 base and J by 16 bases, with 9 bases of the junction left unmatched. The germline gives CDR1 SGHTA, CDR2 FQGNSA. In DNA, the CDR3 is TGTGCCAGCAGCTTAGTAACTAGCGGAGGCAGATTCTTC. Amino acids: CASSLVTSGGRFF.

This chain links TRBV14 with TRBJ2-1; D possibly corresponds to TRBD1 (5 bases). V shed 0 bases and J shed 0 bases, with 12 bases lying between them. Germline lookup yields CDR1 SGHDN and CDR2 FVKESK. The CDR3 runs to 17 residues. In nucleotides, the CDR3 is TGTGCCAGCAGCCAAGAACACTGGACAAGCTCCTACAATGAGCAGTTCTTC. It yields the protein CASSQEHWTSSYNEQFF.

V usage is TRBV9 and J usage is TRBJ1-1; D not resolved. This CDR3 is 15 amino acids long. V was pared by 3 bases and J by 4 bases, with 16 bases between. CDR1 is SGDLS and CDR2 is YYNGEE in the germline V gene. Here the CDR3 reads CASSGPPGNGTEAFF. The CDR3 bases are TGTGCCAGCAGCGGCCCCCCGGGTAACGGCACTGAAGCTTTCTTT.

The CDR3 is CASRRGGSGQSSYNEQFF. CDR3 coding DNA: TGTGCCAGCAGAAGGGGGGGTAGCGGGCAGAGCTCCTACAATGAGCAGTTCTTC. The chain has TRBV7-8 and TRBJ2-1, with D maybe TRBD2 (7 bases). The CDR3 length is 18 residues. Germline V gives CDR1 SGHVS, CDR2 FQNEAQ. Deletions cut 6 bases from V and 0 bases from J, with 21 bases between.

The chain is built from TRBV25-1 and TRBJ2-2, with TRBD1 as a possible D gene (6 bases). Germline V lookup: CDR1 MGHDK, CDR2 SYGVNS. Trimming removed 6 bases at V and 2 bases at J, with 10 bases between. The CDR3 totals 14 residues. This CDR3 is CASSPQGNTGELFF. The CDR3 DNA reads TGTGCCAGCAGCCCACAGGGTAACACCGGGGAGCTGTTTTTT.

V usage is TRBV5-1 and J usage is TRBJ1-1; TRBD1 aligns across 11 bases. Germline V gene data show CDR1 as SGHRS and CDR2 as YFSETQ. The CDR3 has 15 residues. The trim removed 5 bases at V and 1 base at J, leaving 4 bases unmatched. The CDR3 spells CASSSGTGGNTEAFF. The CDR3, as DNA: TGCGCCAGCAGTTCCGGGACAGGGGGGAACACTGAAGCTTTCTTT.

The J gene is TRBJ2-5, the V gene TRBV4-2; TRBD1 matches 8 bases. With the DNA end fitting TRBJ2-7 better, the J assignment may be wrong. The germline CDR1 and CDR2 sequences are LGHNA and YNFKEQ. The CDR3 consists of 15 residues. DNA of the CDR3: TGTGCCAGCAGCCCGGACAGGGTGAGCTCCTACGAGCAGTACTTC. Translating gives CASSPDRVSSYEQYF.

This sequence joins TRBV2 and TRBJ2-2, with 9 bases matching TRBD2. The CDR3 totals 16 residues. Germline loops: CDR1 SNHLY, CDR2 FYNNEI. V lost 5 bases to trimming and J lost 2 bases; unmatched junction nucleotides: 6. CDR3 bases: TGTGCCAGCAGTCAAAGCGGGGGGCGAAACACCGGGGAGCTGTTTTTT. It encodes CASSQSGGRNTGELFF.

J is TRBJ2-1 and V is TRBV21-1; whether TRBD1, the table's D call, matches the DNA was not checked. TRBV21-1 has pseudogene status. The CDR3 is made up of 15 amino acids. CDR3 coding DNA: TGTGCCAGCAGCAAAGTGTCAGGGACAATTGGTGAGCAGTTCTTC. Its protein is CASSKVSGTIGEQFF.

Notes on this clone: At one end the junction does not follow the germline gene, possibly because of a read error. V usage is TRBV7-3 and J usage is TRBJ2-2; a weak D match, TRBD2 (5 bases). This CDR3 comprises 15 residues. CDR1 is SGHTA and CDR2 is FQGTGA in the germline V gene. For the CDR3, the DNA is TGTGCCAGCAGCCATGGGCTAGCCAACACTGGGGAGCTGTTTTTT. Residues: CASSHGLANTGELFF.

The J gene is TRBJ2-7, the V gene TRBV11-3; 9 nucleotides match TRBD1. The CDR3 extends over 15 amino acids. V gave up 4 bases and J gave up 0 bases; unmatched junction bases: 4. Per germline, CDR1 SGHNT and CDR2 YENEEA. CDR3 amino acids: CASSSGQGSSYEQYF. The CDR3 DNA reads TGTGCCAGCAGCTCGGGACAGGGAAGCTCCTACGAGCAGTACTTC. The variable domain in full, with the rest retrieved from reference TRBV11-3 and TRBJ2-7, is EAGVVQSPRYKIIEKKQPVAFWCNPISGHNTLYWYLQNLGQGPELLIRYENEEAVDDSQLPKDRFSAERLKGVDSTLKIQPAELGDSAVYLCASSSGQGSSYEQYFGPGTRLTVT.

The table lists this clone with a few counts. CDR3 in amino acids: CASSLGQTSTGELFF. The CDR3 bases are TGCGCCAGCAGCCTGGGACAGACTTCAACCGGGGAGCTGTTTTTT. This chain uses TRBV4-3 with TRBJ2-2; 7 bases are a match to TRBD1. V lost 4 bases and J lost 5; bases outside the gene matches: 7. The CDR3 sequence is 15 residues long. Germline V CDR1 and CDR2: LGHNA, YSLEER.

This clone was recorded only once. J is TRBJ1-5 and V is TRBV4-2; D unclear. CDR3 length: 13 residues. Germline V gene lookup returns CDR1 LGHNA and CDR2 YNFKEQ. V was trimmed by 0 bases and J by 7 bases, leaving 7 bases between them. The CDR3, as DNA: TGTGCCAGCAGCCAAGATGCGCTGCAGCCCCAGCATTTT. Translating it yields CASSQDALQPQHF.

This clone has a handful of counts. The gene calls are TRBV28 and TRBJ1-3; 7 nucleotides line up with TRBD1. CDR1 and CDR2 (germline): MDHEN, SYDVKM. There are 16 residues in the CDR3. J lost 2 bases, V lost 4 bases, and 8 bases had no gene match. CDR3 sequence reads: CASSSRTGVTGNTIYF. The CDR3 DNA sequence: TGTGCCAGCAGTTCAAGGACAGGAGTGACTGGAAACACCATATATTTT.

The chain couples TRBV5-6 to TRBJ2-5; 7 bases align to TRBD1. Germline-derived CDR1 and CDR2 are SGHDT and YYEEEE. The V gene end was trimmed by 4 bases and the J gene end by 5 bases; junction bases not matched to a gene: 14. The CDR3 has 16 amino acids. CDR3 coding DNA: TGTGCCAGCAGCCTGGTGACAGGGATGGGTGGGGAGACCCAGTACTTC. Residues: CASSLVTGMGGETQYF.

The rearrangement links TRBV6-6 to TRBJ2-7; D is perhaps TRBD1 (6 bases). Germline CDR1 reads MNHNY; CDR2 reads SVGAGI (reference sequence). The CDR3 is made up of 11 amino acids. V lost 7 bases, J lost 6 bases, and 10 bases lay in between. CDR3 region: CASISGVEQYF. CDR3 bases: TGTGCCAGCATCTCAGGGGTCGAGCAGTACTTC.